This is a list of T cell receptor beta chains from one sample in a study of T-cell reconstitution after alpha-beta-depleted transplantation in children. One entry per CDR3 protein, called by TCRdb with MiXCR from the PCR reads. The repertoire holds roughly 420,000 distinct CDR3 sequences, with around 15% as singletons. The sample was PBMCs, mostly from graft donor cells, taken 360 days after TCRalphabeta/CD19-depleted stem cell transplant. Source of these receptors: a boy under two years old who had a stem cell transplant for Wiskott-Aldrich syndrome, so the T cells may come from the graft donor. The CDR3 runs from the conserved cysteine through the conserved F or W. Fields, in order: D gene, J gene, V gene, clone size, CDR3 DNA, CDR3 protein. The D gene is left open where the match is weak. Not every row has a clone size; where given, it reads once, few, many or a size class.

d_gene: -
j_gene: TRBJ2-3
v_gene: TRBV5-6
abundance: -
CDR3nt: TGTGCCAGCAGCCGATCTGAGGTGACAGATACGCAGTATTTT
CDR3aa: CASSRSEVTDTQYF

d_gene: TRBD1
j_gene: TRBJ2-2
v_gene: TRBV6-5
abundance: -
CDR3nt: TGTGCCAGCAGTTACGGGACAGGGTGGACCGGGGAGCTGTTTTTT
CDR3aa: CASSYGTGWTGELFF

d_gene: -
j_gene: TRBJ2-7
v_gene: TRBV9
abundance: many
CDR3nt: TGTGCCAGCAGCGTAGCCCACTCCCGGGGAAAGTACTTC
CDR3aa: CASSVAHSRGKYF

d_gene: -
j_gene: TRBJ2-2
v_gene: TRBV19
abundance: few
CDR3nt: TGTGCCAGTAGGACAGTATTAAGGGGGCGGGGAGAAACCGGGGAGCTGTTTTTT
CDR3aa: CASRTVLRGRGETGELFF

d_gene: -
j_gene: TRBJ2-7
v_gene: TRBV15
abundance: few
CDR3nt: TGTGCCACCAGCAGAGATCTGCACCCGATAAACGAGCAGTACTTC
CDR3aa: CATSRDLHPINEQYF

d_gene: TRBD1
j_gene: TRBJ2-1
v_gene: TRBV6-1
abundance: -
CDR3nt: TGTGCCAGCGGAAAACAGGGGGCTCCCTACAATGAGCAGTTCTTC
CDR3aa: CASGKQGAPYNEQFF

d_gene: -
j_gene: TRBJ2-4
v_gene: TRBV12-3/TRBV12-4
abundance: few
CDR3nt: TGTGCCAGCAGTTTCCGGGCAACGGTGGGCAAAAACATTCAGTACTTC
CDR3aa: CASSFRATVGKNIQYF

d_gene: -
j_gene: TRBJ2-5
v_gene: TRBV12-3/TRBV12-4
abundance: -
CDR3nt: TGTGCCAGCAGTTTTTCCCAGGGGGGGTACCAAGAGACCCAGTACTTC
CDR3aa: CASSFSQGGYQETQYF

d_gene: -
j_gene: TRBJ2-2
v_gene: TRBV6-1
abundance: many
CDR3nt: TGTGCCAGCATGAACGGGAACACCGGGGAGCTGTTTTTT
CDR3aa: CASMNGNTGELFF

d_gene: TRBD1
j_gene: TRBJ2-7
v_gene: TRBV5-1
abundance: -
CDR3nt: TGCGCCAGCAGCCTCAGACAGGGGTACTTTGAGCAGTACTTC
CDR3aa: CASSLRQGYFEQYF

d_gene: TRBD2
j_gene: TRBJ2-7
v_gene: TRBV5-6
abundance: -
CDR3nt: TGTGCCAGCAGCCCGACCCGGTCGAGCGGGAGTTACGAGCAGTACTTC
CDR3aa: CASSPTRSSGSYEQYF

d_gene: -
j_gene: TRBJ2-7
v_gene: TRBV7-9
abundance: -
CDR3nt: TGTGCCAGCAGTTTTATATACTACGAGCAGTACTTC
CDR3aa: CASSFIYYEQYF

d_gene: -
j_gene: TRBJ2-5
v_gene: TRBV7-2
abundance: -
CDR3nt: TGTGCCAGCAGCCCTTCCGCCGGGAGTTCAGAGACCCAGTACTTC
CDR3aa: CASSPSAGSSETQYF

d_gene: TRBD2
j_gene: TRBJ2-1
v_gene: TRBV29-1
abundance: -
CDR3nt: TGCAGCGCGGGACTAGACCTCTACAATGAGCAGTTCTTC
CDR3aa: CSAGLDLYNEQFF

d_gene: TRBD1
j_gene: TRBJ2-3
v_gene: TRBV10-3
abundance: few
CDR3nt: TGTGCCATCAGTGACAGGGGGCTGTCCACAGATACGCAGTATTTT
CDR3aa: CAISDRGLSTDTQYF

d_gene: TRBD1
j_gene: TRBJ1-2
v_gene: TRBV6-5
abundance: -
CDR3nt: TGTGCCAGCAGTTACCTCCGGGACAGGGCGAGCGGCTACACCTTC
CDR3aa: CASSYLRDRASGYTF

d_gene: TRBD1
j_gene: TRBJ2-7
v_gene: TRBV6-2/TRBV6-3
abundance: few
CDR3nt: TGTGCCAGCGTACCCATGACAGGGAGAGAGCAGTACTTC
CDR3aa: CASVPMTGREQYF